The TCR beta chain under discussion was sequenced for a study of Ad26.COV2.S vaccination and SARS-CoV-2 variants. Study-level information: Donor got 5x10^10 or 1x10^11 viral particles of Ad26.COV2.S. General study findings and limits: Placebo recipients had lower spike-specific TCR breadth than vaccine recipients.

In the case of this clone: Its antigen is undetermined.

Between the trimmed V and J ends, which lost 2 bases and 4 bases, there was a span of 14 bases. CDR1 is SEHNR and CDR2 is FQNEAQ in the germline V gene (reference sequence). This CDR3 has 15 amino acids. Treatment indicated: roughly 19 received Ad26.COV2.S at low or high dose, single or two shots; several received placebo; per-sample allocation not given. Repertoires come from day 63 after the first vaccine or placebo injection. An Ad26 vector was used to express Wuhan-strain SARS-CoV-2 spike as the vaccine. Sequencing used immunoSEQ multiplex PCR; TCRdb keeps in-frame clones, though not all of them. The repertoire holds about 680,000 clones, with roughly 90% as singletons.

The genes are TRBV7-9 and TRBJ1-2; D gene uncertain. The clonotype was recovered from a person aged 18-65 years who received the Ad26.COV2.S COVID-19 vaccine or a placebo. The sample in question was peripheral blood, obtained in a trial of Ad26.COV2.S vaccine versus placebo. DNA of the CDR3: TGTGCCAGCAGCTTACAGGTCCCCGCGGGCTATGGCTACACCTTC. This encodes CASSLQVPAGYGYTF.